The 16 T cell receptor beta chains below were found in one sample sequenced in a study of shared clonotypes between healthy human individuals. Measured with immunoSEQ multiplex PCR; TCRdb has only the in-frame clones, and not every one. The sample lists about 2.3 million clones, approximately 90% occurring once. Sample: naive CD4+ T cells from PBMCs. Subset defined: CD45RA+ positively selected. These receptors were collected from a man aged 18-30 years in good health. Some clones in this sample may be carry-over from other donors' samples.

Note on this clone: Other DNA sequences in this specimen translate into the identical CDR3. The chain employs TRBV2 and TRBJ2-5, with 9 nucleotides matching TRBD1. The V and J ends lost 5 bases and 5 bases, in that order; junction bases with no gene match: 0. Germline-derived CDR1 and CDR2 are SNHLY and FYNNEI. The CDR3 totals 12 residues. The chain's CDR3 is CASSTGGETQYF. CDR3 DNA: TGTGCCAGCAGTACAGGGGGCGAGACCCAGTACTTC.

This chain uses TRBV27 with TRBJ2-2; possible D gene TRBD1, 6 bases. This CDR3 comprises 14 residues. V shed 5 bases and J shed 6 bases, with 13 bases lying between them. In germline, CDR1 is MNHEY, CDR2 SMNVEV (reference sequence). The CDR3 here is CASSPTRQAGELFF. In DNA, the CDR3 is TGTGCCAGCAGTCCAACCCGACAGGCCGGGGAGCTGTTTTTT.

The chain employs TRBV5-6 and TRBJ1-1; D call uncertain. The V end was cut by 2 bases, the J end by 2 bases, with 13 bases between. Looked up from germline, CDR1 is SGHDT and CDR2 is YYEEEE. The CDR3 extends over 15 amino acids. In DNA form, the CDR3 reads TGTGCCAGCAGCTTATACGGCCAGATCAACACTGAAGCTTTCTTT. Amino acid sequence: CASSLYGQINTEAFF.

The chain joins TRBV28 to TRBJ1-2, with unresolved D. Between the trimmed V and J ends, which lost 5 bases and 0 bases, there was a span of 13 bases. The CDR3 is made up of 15 amino acids. CDR1 MDHEN and CDR2 SYDVKM come from the germline V gene. The CDR3 here is CASSLRRDTNYGYTF. Written as DNA, the CDR3 is TGTGCCAGCAGTCTCCGCAGAGACACTAACTATGGCTACACCTTC.

The chain uses TRBV19 and TRBJ2-7, with 12 bases matching TRBD1. Germline CDR1 LNHDA, CDR2 SQIVND (reference sequence). CDR3 length: 18 amino acids. V lost 6 bases, J lost 2 bases, and 14 bases stayed unmatched. The CDR3 DNA is TGTGCCAGTAGCATAACCGGGACAGGGGGCCTCCACCCCTACGAGCAGTACTTC. It is translated as CASSITGTGGLHPYEQYF.

This sequence joins TRBV28 and TRBJ1-2; a weak D match, TRBD1 (6 bases). The germline gives CDR1 MDHEN, CDR2 SYDVKM. The CDR3 has 15 amino acids. The V gene lost 5 bases and the J gene lost 7 bases, with 20 bases spanning the gap. The CDR3, as DNA: TGTGCCAGCAGTCCAAAGACAGGTGTGCCGGCTGGCTACACCTTC. Translation gives CASSPKTGVPAGYTF.

V is TRBV4-2 and J is TRBJ2-1; possibly TRBD2 for D (6 bases). The CDR3 spans 16 residues. CDR1 is LGHNA and CDR2 is YNFKEQ in the germline V gene. V was trimmed by 0 bases and J by 3 bases, leaving 12 bases between them. CDR3 protein: CASSQDSGPLYNEQFF. CDR3 DNA: TGTGCCAGCAGCCAAGATAGCGGACCACTCTACAATGAGCAGTTCTTC.

The rearrangement uses TRBV7-2 and TRBJ2-7; possible D gene TRBD2, 5 bases. Germline V lookup: CDR1 SGHTA, CDR2 FQGNSA. This CDR3 has 14 residues. V gave up 5 bases and J gave up 7 bases, with 18 bases separating them. CDR3 coding DNA: TGTGCCAGCAGCCTCGCGTTCTGGTCGGGGGAGCAGTACTTC. Translated, it gives CASSLAFWSGEQYF.

V gene TRBV7-3 combines with J gene TRBJ2-3, with a weak D call TRBD1 (6 bases). V lost 8 bases, J lost 1 base, and 13 bases lay in between. The CDR3 has 14 residues. Germline loops: CDR1 SGHTA, CDR2 FQGTGA. The CDR3: CASAWAGGTDTQYF. The DNA for the CDR3 is TGTGCCAGCGCGTGGGCAGGGGGCACAGATACGCAGTATTTT.

The chain has TRBV5-1 and TRBJ2-2; D gene unclear. With 3 bases removed from V and 6 bases from J, the gap between germline ends came to 9 bases. Germline loops: CDR1 SGHRS, CDR2 YFSETQ. The length of the CDR3 is 13 residues. For the CDR3, the DNA is TGCGCCAGCAGCTCGATACCCGCCGGGGAGCTGTTTTTT. Residues: CASSSIPAGELFF.

V and J are TRBV9 and TRBJ2-1; TRBD1 aligns across 7 bases. V gave up 3 bases and J gave up 7 bases; unmatched junction bases: 4. The CDR3 covers 13 residues. Germline V gene data show CDR1 as SGDLS and CDR2 as YYNGEE. This chain's CDR3 is CASSATGINEQFF. The CDR3 DNA sequence: TGTGCCAGCAGCGCGACAGGGATTAATGAGCAGTTCTTC.

The J gene is TRBJ1-2, the V gene TRBV30; D may be TRBD1 (5 bases). The germline V gene encodes CDR1 GTSNPN and CDR2 SVGIG (reference sequence). The CDR3 has 13 residues. The germline V and J ends were trimmed by 4 bases and 7 bases, with 16 bases remaining between them. CDR3 DNA: TGTGCCTGGACGTATAAAGGGGCCGGTGGCTACACCTTC. Amino acid sequence: CAWTYKGAGGYTF.

This rearrangement joins TRBV18 to TRBJ2-7; 12 bases align to TRBD2. CDR1 is KGHSH and CDR2 is LQKENI in the germline V gene. V lost 3 bases and J lost 3; bases outside the gene matches: 6. The CDR3 length is 16 residues. CDR3 bases: TGTGCCAGCTCACCCCGCCGGACTAGCGGGGACTACGAGCAGTACTTC. Its protein is CASSPRRTSGDYEQYF.

This clone has only one observation. The sample has other DNA sequences that encode this CDR3 too. This chain connects TRBV7-9 to TRBJ2-5; D gene unclear. V was shortened by 3 bases and J by 1 base, with 6 bases between the two germline ends. The CDR3 covers 13 residues. The germline V gene has CDR1 SEHNR and CDR2 FQNEAQ (reference sequence). The CDR3, as DNA: TGTGCCAGCAGCTTTAATCCCCAAGAGACCCAGTACTTC. Protein sequence: CASSFNPQETQYF.

CDR3: CASTPGTGAYNEQFF. The CDR3 DNA follows: TGCGCCAGCACCCCCGGGACAGGGGCCTACAATGAGCAGTTCTTC. This chain connects TRBV4-1 to TRBJ2-1; TRBD1 matches 10 bases. The CDR3 is 15 residues long. Trimming at V came to 7 bases and at J to 2 bases, leaving 5 bases not matched to a gene. In germline, CDR1 is MGHRA, CDR2 YSYEKL.

This clone is a singleton in its sample. The chain has TRBV28 and TRBJ2-7; D is unresolved. The CDR3 sequence is 11 residues long. Germline V CDR1 and CDR2: MDHEN, SYDVKM. Between the trimmed V and J ends, which lost 10 bases and 2 bases, there was a span of 9 bases. The chain's CDR3 is CATRLAYEQYF. As DNA, the CDR3 is TGTGCCACTCGCCTGGCCTACGAGCAGTACTTC. The whole variable domain, filled in from reference TRBV28 and TRBJ2-7, reads DVKVTQSSRYLVKRTGEKVFLECVQDMDHENMFWYRQDPGLGLRLIYFSYDVKMKEKGDIPEGYSVSREKKERFSLILESASTNQTSMYLCATRLAYEQYFGPGTRLTVT.